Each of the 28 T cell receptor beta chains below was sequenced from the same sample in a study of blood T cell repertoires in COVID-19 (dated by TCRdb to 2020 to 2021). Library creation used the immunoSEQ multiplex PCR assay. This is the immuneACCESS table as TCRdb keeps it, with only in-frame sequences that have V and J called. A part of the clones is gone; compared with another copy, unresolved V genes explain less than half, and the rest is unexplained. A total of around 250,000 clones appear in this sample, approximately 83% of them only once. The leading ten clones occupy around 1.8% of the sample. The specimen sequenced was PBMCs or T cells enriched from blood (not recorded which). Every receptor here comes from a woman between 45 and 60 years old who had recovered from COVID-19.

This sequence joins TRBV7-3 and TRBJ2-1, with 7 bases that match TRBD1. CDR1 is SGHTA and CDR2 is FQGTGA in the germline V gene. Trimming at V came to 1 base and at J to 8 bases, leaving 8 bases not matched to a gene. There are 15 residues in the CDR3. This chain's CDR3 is CASSLMWTGGDEQFF. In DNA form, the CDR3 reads TGTGCCAGCAGCTTAATGTGGACAGGTGGCGATGAGCAGTTCTTC.

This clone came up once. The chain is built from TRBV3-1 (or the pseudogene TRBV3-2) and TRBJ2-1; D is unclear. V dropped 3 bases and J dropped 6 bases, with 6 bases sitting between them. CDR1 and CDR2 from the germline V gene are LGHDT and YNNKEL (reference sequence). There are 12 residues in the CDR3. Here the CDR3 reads CASSHRSNEQFF. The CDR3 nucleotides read TGTGCCAGCAGCCATAGGAGCAATGAGCAGTTCTTC.

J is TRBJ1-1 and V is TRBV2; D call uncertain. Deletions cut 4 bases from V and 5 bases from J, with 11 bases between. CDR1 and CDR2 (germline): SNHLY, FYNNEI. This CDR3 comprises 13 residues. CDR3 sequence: CASSGALGTEAFF. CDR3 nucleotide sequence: TGTGCCAGCAGTGGTGCACTCGGTACTGAAGCTTTCTTT.

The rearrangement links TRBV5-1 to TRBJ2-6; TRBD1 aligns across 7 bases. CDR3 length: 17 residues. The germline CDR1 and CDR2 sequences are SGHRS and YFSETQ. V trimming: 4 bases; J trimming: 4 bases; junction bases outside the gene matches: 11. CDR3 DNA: TGCGCCAGCAGCGTCACCCCCACAGGGGCCGGGGCCAACGTCCTGACTTTC. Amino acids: CASSVTPTGAGANVLTF.

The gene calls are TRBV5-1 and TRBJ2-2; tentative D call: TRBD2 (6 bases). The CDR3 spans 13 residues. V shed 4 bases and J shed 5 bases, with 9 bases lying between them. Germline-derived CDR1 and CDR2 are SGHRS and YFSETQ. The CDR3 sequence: CASSADYTGELFF. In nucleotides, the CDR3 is TGCGCCAGCAGCGCGGACTATACCGGGGAGCTGTTTTTT.

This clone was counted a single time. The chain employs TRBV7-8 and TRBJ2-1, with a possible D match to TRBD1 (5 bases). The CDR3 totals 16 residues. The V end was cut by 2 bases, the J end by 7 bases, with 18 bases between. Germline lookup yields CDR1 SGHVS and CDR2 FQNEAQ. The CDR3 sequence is CASSLLVGQGENEQFF. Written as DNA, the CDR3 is TGTGCCAGCAGCTTATTAGTGGGGCAGGGTGAAAATGAGCAGTTCTTC.

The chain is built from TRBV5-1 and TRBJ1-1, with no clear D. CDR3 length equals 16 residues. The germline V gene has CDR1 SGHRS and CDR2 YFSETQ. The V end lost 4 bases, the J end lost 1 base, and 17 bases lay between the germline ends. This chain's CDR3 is CASSPAYFSGNTEAFF. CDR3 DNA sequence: TGCGCCAGCAGCCCCGCGTACTTCTCAGGGAACACTGAAGCTTTCTTT.

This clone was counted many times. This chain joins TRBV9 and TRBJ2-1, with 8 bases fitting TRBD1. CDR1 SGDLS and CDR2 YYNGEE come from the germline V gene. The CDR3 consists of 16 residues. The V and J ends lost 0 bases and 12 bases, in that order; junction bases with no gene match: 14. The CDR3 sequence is CASSVEWQGALGTQFF. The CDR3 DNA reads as TGTGCCAGCAGCGTAGAGTGGCAGGGGGCGCTGGGAACGCAGTTCTTC.

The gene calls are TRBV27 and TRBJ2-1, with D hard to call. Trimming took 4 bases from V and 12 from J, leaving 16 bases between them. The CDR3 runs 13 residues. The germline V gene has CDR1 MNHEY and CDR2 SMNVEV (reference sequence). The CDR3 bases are TGTGCCAGCAGTTCAGGAAACCCAGATCGGCAGTTCTTC. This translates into CASSSGNPDRQFF.

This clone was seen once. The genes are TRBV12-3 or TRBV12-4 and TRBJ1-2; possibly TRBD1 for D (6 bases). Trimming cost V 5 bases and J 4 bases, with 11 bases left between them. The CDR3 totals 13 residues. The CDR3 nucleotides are TGTGCCAGCAGTATGGACAGATTCTATGGCTACACCTTC. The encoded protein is CASSMDRFYGYTF.

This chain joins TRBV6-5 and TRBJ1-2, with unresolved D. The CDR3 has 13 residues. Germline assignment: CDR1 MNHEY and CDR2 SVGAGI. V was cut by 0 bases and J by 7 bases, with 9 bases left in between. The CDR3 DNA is TGTGCCAGCAGTTACTCGATAGGAGCTGGCTACACCTTC. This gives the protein CASSYSIGAGYTF.

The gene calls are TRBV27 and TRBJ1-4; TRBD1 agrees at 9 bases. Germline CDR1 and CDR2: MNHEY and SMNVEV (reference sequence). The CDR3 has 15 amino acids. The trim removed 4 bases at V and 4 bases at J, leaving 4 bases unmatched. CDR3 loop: CASSSPDRGNEKLFF. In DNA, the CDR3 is TGTGCCAGCAGTTCCCCGGACAGGGGTAATGAAAAACTGTTTTTT.

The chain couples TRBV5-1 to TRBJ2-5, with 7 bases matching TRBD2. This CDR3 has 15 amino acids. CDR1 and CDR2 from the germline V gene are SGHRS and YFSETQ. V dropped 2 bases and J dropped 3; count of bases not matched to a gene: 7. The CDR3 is CASSFSGTTEETQYF. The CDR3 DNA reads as TGCGCCAGCAGCTTTTCGGGGACTACCGAAGAGACCCAGTACTTC.

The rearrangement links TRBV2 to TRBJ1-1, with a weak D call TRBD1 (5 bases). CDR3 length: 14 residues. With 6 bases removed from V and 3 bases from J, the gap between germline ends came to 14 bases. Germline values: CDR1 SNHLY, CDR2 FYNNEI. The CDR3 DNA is TGTGCCAGCAGCCGGGATGGGGGGGACACTGAAGCTTTCTTT. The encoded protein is CASSRDGGDTEAFF. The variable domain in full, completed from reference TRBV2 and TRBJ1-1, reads EPEVTQTPSHQVTQMGQEVILRCVPISNHLYFYWYRQILGQKVEFLVSFYNNEISEKSEIFDDQFSVERPDGSNFTLKIRSTKLEDSAMYFCASSRDGGDTEAFFGQGTRLTVV.

CDR3 sequence reads: CASRSTGSKAFF. The CDR3 region has the DNA TGTGCCAGCAGATCGACAGGGAGCAAAGCTTTCTTT. The chain has TRBV6-5 and TRBJ1-1, with 7 bases identical to TRBD1. Germline CDR1 MNHEY, CDR2 SVGAGI. The J segment lost 9 bases and the V segment lost 6 bases, leaving 7 bases of the junction unmatched. The CDR3 spans 12 residues.

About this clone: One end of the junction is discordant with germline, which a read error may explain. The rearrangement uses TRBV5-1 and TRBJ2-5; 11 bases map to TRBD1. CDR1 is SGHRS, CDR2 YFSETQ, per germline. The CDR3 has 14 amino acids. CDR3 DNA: TGCGCCAGCAGCTTAGGACAGGGGGCGTCGAGTGTCGACTTC. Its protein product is CASSLGQGASSVDF.

The CDR3 sequence: CAISAKGSGSGETQYF. The DNA of the CDR3 is TGTGCCATCAGCGCGAAAGGTAGCGGGAGCGGAGAGACCCAGTACTTC. V is TRBV10-3 and J is TRBJ2-5, with 9 bases identical to TRBD2. Germline V gene lookup returns CDR1 ENHRY and CDR2 SYGVKD. The CDR3 consists of 16 residues. With 6 bases clipped from V and 4 bases from J, the junction kept 12 bases outside the gene matches.

The CDR3 loop is CASSAFGEGGYTF. In DNA, the CDR3 is TGTGCCAGCAGTGCCTTCGGGGAGGGCGGCTACACCTTC. V and J are TRBV27 and TRBJ1-2; D not resolved. The CDR3 totals 13 residues. The V and J ends lost 5 bases and 8 bases respectively, with 15 bases between them. Germline values: CDR1 MNHEY, CDR2 SMNVEV (reference sequence).

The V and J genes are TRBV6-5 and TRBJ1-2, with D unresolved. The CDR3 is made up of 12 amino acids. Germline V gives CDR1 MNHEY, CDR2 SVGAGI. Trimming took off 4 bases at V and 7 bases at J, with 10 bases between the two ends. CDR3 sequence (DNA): TGTGCCAGCAGTTTGAGGATGGGTGGCTACACCTTC. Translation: CASSLRMGGYTF.

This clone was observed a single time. The CDR3 DNA reads as TGTGCCAGCAGCTTTACTGGGGCCAACGTCCTGACTTTC. As protein: CASSFTGANVLTF. The chain combines TRBV5-8 with TRBJ2-6; D is unresolved. The CDR3 totals 13 residues. The germline gives CDR1 SGHTS, CDR2 YDEGEE. V lost 2 bases and J lost 2, with 2 bases in between.

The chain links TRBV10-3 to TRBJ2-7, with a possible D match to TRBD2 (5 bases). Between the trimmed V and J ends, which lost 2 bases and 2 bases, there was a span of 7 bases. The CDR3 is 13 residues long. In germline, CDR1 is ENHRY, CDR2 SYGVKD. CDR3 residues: CAISEGETYEQYF. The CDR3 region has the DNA TGTGCCATCAGTGAGGGGGAGACCTACGAGCAGTACTTC.

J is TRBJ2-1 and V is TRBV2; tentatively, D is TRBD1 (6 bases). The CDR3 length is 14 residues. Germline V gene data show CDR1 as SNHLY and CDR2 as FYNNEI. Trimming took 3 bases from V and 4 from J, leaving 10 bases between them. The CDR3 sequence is CASSDGTPYNEQFF. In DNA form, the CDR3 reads TGTGCCAGCAGTGATGGGACACCTTACAATGAGCAGTTCTTC.

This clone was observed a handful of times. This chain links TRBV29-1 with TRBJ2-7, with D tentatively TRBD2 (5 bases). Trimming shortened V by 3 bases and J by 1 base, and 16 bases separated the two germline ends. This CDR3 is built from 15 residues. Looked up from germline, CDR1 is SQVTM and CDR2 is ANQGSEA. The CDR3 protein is CSVEIAGRQSYEQYF. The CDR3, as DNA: TGCAGCGTTGAGATTGCGGGCCGGCAATCCTACGAGCAGTACTTC.

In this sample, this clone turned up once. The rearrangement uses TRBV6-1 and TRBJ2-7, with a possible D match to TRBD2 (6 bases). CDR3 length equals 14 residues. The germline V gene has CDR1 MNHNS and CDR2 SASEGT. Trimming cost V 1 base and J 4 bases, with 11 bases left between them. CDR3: CASSEGWREYEQYF. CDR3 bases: TGTGCCAGCAGTGAAGGATGGAGGGAATACGAGCAGTACTTC.

The CDR3 loop is CASSPGTGHFSEAFF. The DNA for the CDR3 is TGTGCCAGCTCACCAGGGACTGGACACTTCAGTGAAGCTTTCTTT. The chain carries TRBV18 and TRBJ1-1; perhaps TRBD1 as D (5 bases). Per germline, CDR1 KGHSH and CDR2 LQKENI. This CDR3 contains 15 residues. The ends were cut back, 2 bases at V and 7 bases at J, with 17 bases in the middle.

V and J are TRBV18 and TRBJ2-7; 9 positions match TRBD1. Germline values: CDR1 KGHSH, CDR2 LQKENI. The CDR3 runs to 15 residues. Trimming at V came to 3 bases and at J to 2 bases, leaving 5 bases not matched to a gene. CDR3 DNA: TGTGCCAGCTCACCCCCCGGGACAGGGACCTACGAGCAGTACTTC. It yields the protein CASSPPGTGTYEQYF.

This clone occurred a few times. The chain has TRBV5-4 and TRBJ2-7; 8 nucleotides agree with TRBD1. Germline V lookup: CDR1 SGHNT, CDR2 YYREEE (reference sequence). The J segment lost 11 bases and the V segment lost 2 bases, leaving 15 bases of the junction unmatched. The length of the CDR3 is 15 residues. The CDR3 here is CASSFPGQEGLGEYF. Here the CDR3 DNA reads TGTGCCAGCAGCTTTCCGGGACAGGAGGGACTCGGGGAGTACTTC.

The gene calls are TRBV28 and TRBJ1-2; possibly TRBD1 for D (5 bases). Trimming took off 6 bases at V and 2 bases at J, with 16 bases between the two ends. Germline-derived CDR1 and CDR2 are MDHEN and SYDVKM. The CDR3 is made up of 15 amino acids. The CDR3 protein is CASSQGSGGNYGYTF. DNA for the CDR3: TGTGCCAGCAGCCAGGGATCCGGAGGGAACTATGGCTACACCTTC.